A single sample gave rise to the 10 T cell receptor beta chains below, sequenced in a study of PD-L1 blockade in urothelial cancer. Time point denoted: peripheral blood 6 weeks after treatment start. Libraries were prepared by immunoSEQ multiplex PCR; TCRdb keeps only in-frame clonotypes and omits some of them. The data contain around 50,000 clones, roughly 91% of them singletons. The sequenced sample was PBMCs, obtained around atezolizumab (anti-PD-L1) treatment. The receptors originated from a man aged 60 to 69 with urothelial cancer.

V is TRBV7-2 and J is TRBJ2-7, with TRBD1 as a possible D gene (6 bases). CDR1 is SGHTA, CDR2 FQGNSA, per germline. Trimming shortened V by 2 bases and J by 3 bases, and 11 bases separated the two germline ends. There are 14 residues in the CDR3. This CDR3 reads CASSLQGSVYEQYF. The CDR3 coding sequence is TGTGCCAGCAGCTTACAGGGGTCCGTCTACGAGCAGTACTTC.

The rearrangement uses TRBV9 and TRBJ1-4, with 7 bases lining up with TRBD1. This CDR3 contains 17 residues. The germline gives CDR1 SGDLS, CDR2 YYNGEE. V lost 3 bases to trimming and J lost 0 bases; unmatched junction nucleotides: 8. The CDR3 sequence: CASSDIQGTATNEKLFF. The CDR3 nucleotides are TGTGCCAGCAGCGATATACAGGGGACTGCAACTAATGAAAAACTGTTTTTT.

This sequence joins TRBV7-2 and TRBJ2-2; 12 bases map to TRBD2. CDR1 is SGHTA and CDR2 is FQGNSA in the germline V gene. The CDR3 runs 18 residues. Trimming cost V 5 bases and J 1 base; bases outside gene matches: 8. The CDR3 reads CASSPRGLAGGNTGELFF. The CDR3 region has the DNA TGTGCCAGCAGCCCACGGGGACTAGCGGGCGGGAACACCGGGGAGCTGTTTTTT.

This clone has ten or more counts. V usage is TRBV6-5 and J usage is TRBJ1-5; no clear D gene. Trimming pared 4 bases from V and 5 bases from J, leaving 9 bases between. Germline CDR1 reads MNHEY; CDR2 reads SVGAGI. This CDR3 spans 13 amino acids. The CDR3 DNA reads as TGTGCCAGCAGTTCATTCGGGGATCAGCCCCAGCATTTT. Translating it yields CASSSFGDQPQHF.

This chain joins TRBV5-1 and TRBJ2-3; 10 bases match TRBD2. The CDR3 is 16 residues long. Trimming cost V 4 bases and J 4 bases; bases outside gene matches: 9. The germline V gene encodes CDR1 SGHRS and CDR2 YFSETQ. Here the CDR3 reads CASSLDPSGSPDTQYF. In nucleotides, the CDR3 is TGCGCCAGCAGCCTGGATCCTAGCGGGAGCCCAGATACGCAGTATTTT.

The chain carries TRBV5-6 and TRBJ1-2; the D is unclear. V was cut by 5 bases and J by 10 bases, with 24 bases left in between. CDR3 length: 15 amino acids. CDR1 is SGHDT, CDR2 YYEEEE, per germline. In DNA form, the CDR3 reads TGTGCCAGCAGTCCGCCTACATGGGGAGTGGGGAACTACACCTTC. Protein sequence: CASSPPTWGVGNYTF.

The rearrangement links TRBV7-9 to TRBJ1-2, with 8 positions matching TRBD1. The V gene's germline CDR1 is SEHNR and CDR2 FQNEAQ (reference sequence). The CDR3 runs 16 residues. The ends lost 5 bases at V and 4 bases at J; junction bases unmatched: 12. The DNA of the CDR3 is TGTGCCAGCAGCCCGGCGTCGGACAGGGTTGCCTATGGCTACACCTTC. It yields the protein CASSPASDRVAYGYTF.

The chain joins TRBV28 to TRBJ2-1; TRBD2 agrees at 12 bases. The CDR3 has 13 residues. Germline values: CDR1 MDHEN, CDR2 SYDVKM. V trimming: 6 bases; J trimming: 13 bases; junction bases outside the gene matches: 7. CDR3 DNA: TGTGCCAGCAGGTTAGGACTAGCGGGGAAACAGTTCTTC. Its protein product is CASRLGLAGKQFF.

The chain carries TRBV11-2 and TRBJ1-3, with D hard to call. The CDR3 is 15 residues long. CDR1 is SGHAT and CDR2 is FQNNGV in the germline V gene. Trimming left V 3 bases short and J 2 bases short, with 11 bases between. The CDR3 loop is CASSFDRSPGNTIYF. The CDR3 region has the DNA TGTGCCAGCAGCTTCGACCGTAGCCCTGGAAACACCATATATTTT. Looking up the rest from reference TRBV11-2 and TRBJ1-3 gives the full variable domain: EAGVAQSPRYKIIEKRQSVAFWCNPISGHATLYWYQQILGQGPKLLIQFQNNGVVDDSQLPKDRFSAERLKGVDSTLKIQPAKLEDSAVYLCASSFDRSPGNTIYFGEGSWLTVV.

The J gene is TRBJ1-5, the V gene TRBV2; possibly TRBD1 for D (5 bases). V was clipped by 4 bases and J by 5 bases, with 12 bases between them. The length of the CDR3 is 14 residues. Per germline, CDR1 SNHLY and CDR2 FYNNEI. DNA of the CDR3: TGTGCCAGCAGTGGGGAGGGGAGCGATCAGCCCCAGCATTTT. The encoded protein is CASSGEGSDQPQHF.